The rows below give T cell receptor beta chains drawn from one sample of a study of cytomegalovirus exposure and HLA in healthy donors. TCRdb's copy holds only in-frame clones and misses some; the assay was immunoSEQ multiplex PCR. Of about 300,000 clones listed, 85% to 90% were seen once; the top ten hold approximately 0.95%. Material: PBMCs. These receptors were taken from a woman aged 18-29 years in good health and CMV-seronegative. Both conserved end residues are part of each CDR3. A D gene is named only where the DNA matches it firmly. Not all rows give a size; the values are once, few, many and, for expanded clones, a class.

DNA: TGTGCCAGCAGAGACAGGGAGAGGGACACCGGGGAGCTGTTTTTT
CDR3: CASRDRERDTGELFF
length: 15
V: TRBV25-1
size: -
D: TRBD1
J: TRBJ2-2

DNA: TGTGCCAGCAGTCAACTAGCGGGACAAGCAATTAACACCGGGGAGCTGTTTTTT
CDR3: CASSQLAGQAINTGELFF
length: 18
V: TRBV28
size: -
D: TRBD2
J: TRBJ2-2

DNA: TGTGCCAGCAGCTTATGGCCGACAGGGCCCAATTCACCCCTCCACTTT
CDR3: CASSLWPTGPNSPLHF
length: 16
V: TRBV11-2
size: -
D: TRBD1
J: TRBJ1-6

DNA: TGTGCCAGCTCCTCAAACAGGGGGCATACGTCTGGCGAGCAGTACTTC
CDR3: CASSSNRGHTSGEQYF
length: 16
V: TRBV18
size: -
D: TRBD1
J: TRBJ2-7

DNA: TGTGCCACCAGCAGAGATCATGGGACACCGAACGAGCAGTACTTC
CDR3: CATSRDHGTPNEQYF
length: 15
V: TRBV15
size: few
D: -
J: TRBJ2-7

DNA: TGTGCCAGCAGTTTACTTTCCGGAGGTGACTATGGCTACACCTTC
CDR3: CASSLLSGGDYGYTF
length: 15
V: TRBV28
size: -
D: -
J: TRBJ1-2

DNA: TGCGCCAGCAGCCCGGGAGGCACAGATACGCAGTATTTT
CDR3: CASSPGGTDTQYF
length: 13
V: TRBV5-1
size: once
D: -
J: TRBJ2-3

DNA: TGTGCCAGCTCGCTGACAGGGGCCAATCCGTTCTTT
CDR3: CASSLTGANPFF
length: 12
V: TRBV5-4
size: -
D: TRBD1
J: TRBJ1-1

DNA: TGCGCCAGCAGCCAAGATCTAGGACTAGTCTACTACGAGCAGTACTTC
CDR3: CASSQDLGLVYYEQYF
length: 16
V: TRBV4-1
size: -
D: TRBD2
J: TRBJ2-7

DNA: TGTGCCAGCATGAGGAACGGGAGCGACGAGCAGTACTTC
CDR3: CASMRNGSDEQYF
length: 13
V: TRBV6-4
size: -
D: -
J: TRBJ2-7

DNA: TGCGCCAGCAGCCAGGCTTATACAGGGGATCGCTACGAGCAGTACTTC
CDR3: CASSQAYTGDRYEQYF
length: 16
V: TRBV4-1
size: -
D: TRBD1
J: TRBJ2-7

DNA: TGTGCCAGCAGACCCAGTGCGGGACAGGGGCTCTATCAGCCCCAGCATTTT
CDR3: CASRPSAGQGLYQPQHF
length: 17
V: TRBV27
size: -
D: TRBD1
J: TRBJ1-5

DNA: TGTGCCAGCAGCCCAGACATCTACGAGCAGTACTTC
CDR3: CASSPDIYEQYF
length: 12
V: TRBV28
size: -
D: -
J: TRBJ2-7

DNA: TGTGCCAGCTCCGGGACTAGCGGGAGGGCCGGGGTGAATGAGCAGTTCTTC
CDR3: CASSGTSGRAGVNEQFF
length: 17
V: TRBV11-2
size: -
D: TRBD2
J: TRBJ2-1

DNA: TGTGCCAGCAGCCTACAGGTCATAGGTGAAAAACTGTTTTTT
CDR3: CASSLQVIGEKLFF
length: 14
V: TRBV11-2
size: -
D: -
J: TRBJ1-4

DNA: TGTGCCAGCAGCTCACCGATTAGCGGGAGGTCCTACGAGCAGTACTTC
CDR3: CASSSPISGRSYEQYF
length: 16
V: TRBV7-9
size: -
D: TRBD2
J: TRBJ2-7

DNA: TGTGCCATCACCGGACTAGCGGGAAATGAGCAGTTCTTC
CDR3: CAITGLAGNEQFF
length: 13
V: TRBV10-3
size: -
D: TRBD2
J: TRBJ2-1

DNA: TGTGCCAGCAGTTTTCGGGACCCGACAGGGGCATACGAGCAGTACTTC
CDR3: CASSFRDPTGAYEQYF
length: 16
V: TRBV6-5
size: -
D: TRBD1
J: TRBJ2-7

DNA: TGTGCCAGCAGTTTTGGGGGCATGAACTACGAGCAGTACTTC
CDR3: CASSFGGMNYEQYF
length: 14
V: TRBV27
size: -
D: -
J: TRBJ2-7

DNA: TGTGCCAGCTCCTTGCGGGAGACCCAGTACTTC
CDR3: CASSLRETQYF
length: 11
V: TRBV6-5
size: -
D: -
J: TRBJ2-5

DNA: TGTGCCAGCCAAGGGGGGGGGATCAATCAGCCCCAGCATTTT
CDR3: CASQGGGINQPQHF
length: 14
V: TRBV28
size: -
D: -
J: TRBJ1-5

DNA: TGTGCCAGCAGCCGTTCAGACAGGCTTTACGAGCAGTACTTC
CDR3: CASSRSDRLYEQYF
length: 14
V: TRBV7-2
size: -
D: -
J: TRBJ2-7

DNA: TGTGCCAGCAGTTACGGGACTAGCGTGGCCGGGGAGCTGTTTTTT
CDR3: CASSYGTSVAGELFF
length: 15
V: TRBV6-5
size: -
D: TRBD2
J: TRBJ2-2

DNA: TGTGCCAGCAGTGGGGCTACCACGTCCGGCGAGCAGTACTTC
CDR3: CASSGATTSGEQYF
length: 14
V: TRBV6-6
size: once
D: -
J: TRBJ2-7

DNA: TGTGCCTGGGGGACTAGCGCATCGCATGAGCAGTTCTTC
CDR3: CAWGTSASHEQFF
length: 13
V: TRBV30
size: -
D: TRBD2
J: TRBJ2-1

DNA: TGCGCCAGCACCATCGGACTAGCGGGAGAGCAAAACGGGGAGCTGTTTTTT
CDR3: CASTIGLAGEQNGELFF
length: 17
V: TRBV5-1
size: -
D: TRBD2
J: TRBJ2-2

DNA: TGTGCCAGCTCAGCCACAGGGGATCAGCCCCAGCATTTT
CDR3: CASSATGDQPQHF
length: 13
V: TRBV18
size: -
D: TRBD1
J: TRBJ1-5

DNA: TGTGCCAGCAGTTCCCTGGGACAGGGCACAGCCAAAAACATTCAGTACTTC
CDR3: CASSSLGQGTAKNIQYF
length: 17
V: TRBV28
size: -
D: TRBD1
J: TRBJ2-4

DNA: TGTGCCAGCAGCCCTACTCTTCCTGGGGCCAACGTCCTGACTTTC
CDR3: CASSPTLPGANVLTF
length: 15
V: TRBV7-8
size: -
D: -
J: TRBJ2-6

DNA: TGTGCCAGCAGGGAACTAGCAGGCGATACGCAGTATTTT
CDR3: CASRELAGDTQYF
length: 13
V: TRBV7-2
size: -
D: -
J: TRBJ2-3

DNA: TGTGCCAGCAGCCTACAAGGGGTAGATACGCAGTATTTT
CDR3: CASSLQGVDTQYF
length: 13
V: TRBV7-6
size: -
D: -
J: TRBJ2-3

DNA: TGTGCCAGCAGTGGCACTTTTACGGGACAGGGGGCCTACGCCTTC
CDR3: CASSGTFTGQGAYAF
length: 15
V: TRBV6-5
size: -
D: TRBD1
J: TRBJ1-2

DNA: TGTGCCAGTAGTATAGTAATCGCGGGGGCCCGAGGCTACACCTTC
CDR3: CASSIVIAGARGYTF
length: 15
V: TRBV19
size: -
D: -
J: TRBJ1-2

DNA: TGTGCCAGCAGCCCCGAGCGGGACATGCAAGAGGCCCAGTACTTC
CDR3: CASSPERDMQEAQYF
length: 15
V: TRBV2
size: once
D: -
J: TRBJ2-5

DNA: TGTGCCAGCTCAAAACAGAGCTCCTACAATGAGCAGTTCTTC
CDR3: CASSKQSSYNEQFF
length: 14
V: TRBV18
size: -
D: -
J: TRBJ2-1

DNA: TGTGCCAGCAACCGACAGGGTGGTTACAATGAGCAGTTCTTC
CDR3: CASNRQGGYNEQFF
length: 14
V: TRBV27
size: -
D: TRBD1
J: TRBJ2-1

DNA: TGTGCCAGCACCAGAAACCGGGACAGAGAATCACCCCTCCACTTT
CDR3: CASTRNRDRESPLHF
length: 15
V: TRBV6-1
size: -
D: TRBD1
J: TRBJ1-6

DNA: TGTGCCAGCGCAGGGTTGGATGGCTACACCTTC
CDR3: CASAGLDGYTF
length: 11
V: TRBV19
size: -
D: -
J: TRBJ1-2

DNA: TGTGCCAGCAGTTTAGGGGCTAGCGGGACCTACGAGCAGTACTTC
CDR3: CASSLGASGTYEQYF
length: 15
V: TRBV28
size: -
D: TRBD2
J: TRBJ2-7

DNA: TGTGCCAGCAGCTTAGGACAGGGGACAGATACGCAGTATTTT
CDR3: CASSLGQGTDTQYF
length: 14
V: TRBV13
size: -
D: TRBD1
J: TRBJ2-3

DNA: TGTGCCATCAGTTTCGGACAGAGGACGGATGACACTGAAGCTTTCTTT
CDR3: CAISFGQRTDDTEAFF
length: 16
V: TRBV10-3
size: -
D: -
J: TRBJ1-1

DNA: TGTGCCAGCAGCCTCTTCCGGGACGGGAGAGAGACCCAGTACTTC
CDR3: CASSLFRDGRETQYF
length: 15
V: TRBV11-1
size: once
D: -
J: TRBJ2-5

DNA: TGTGCCAGCAGCTTACCGGGTAGGACAGGGGGCCACGAGCAGTACTTC
CDR3: CASSLPGRTGGHEQYF
length: 16
V: TRBV7-9
size: -
D: TRBD1
J: TRBJ2-7

DNA: TGTGCCAGCAGTGAATACAGGGGATCGGGCACTGAAGCTTTCTTT
CDR3: CASSEYRGSGTEAFF
length: 15
V: TRBV25-1
size: once
D: -
J: TRBJ1-1

DNA: TGTGCCAGCAGTTTTCTCCTAGCCAAAAACATTCAGTACTTC
CDR3: CASSFLLAKNIQYF
length: 14
V: TRBV28
size: -
D: -
J: TRBJ2-4

DNA: TGTGCCAGCTCCAGGACAGGGGGGTCCTACGAGCAGTACTTC
CDR3: CASSRTGGSYEQYF
length: 14
V: TRBV18
size: -
D: TRBD1
J: TRBJ2-7

DNA: TGCGCCAGCAGCCGCCGGCGGCAGATCTCTGTCTATGGCTACACCTTC
CDR3: CASSRRRQISVYGYTF
length: 16
V: TRBV4-3
size: -
D: -
J: TRBJ1-2

DNA: TGTGCCAGTAGTATACTAGCGGGAGCGTCCGGGGAGCTGTTTTTT
CDR3: CASSILAGASGELFF
length: 15
V: TRBV19
size: -
D: TRBD2
J: TRBJ2-2

DNA: TGTGCCAGTAGTATTGACACTTACAATGAGCAGTTCTTC
CDR3: CASSIDTYNEQFF
length: 13
V: TRBV19
size: -
D: -
J: TRBJ2-1